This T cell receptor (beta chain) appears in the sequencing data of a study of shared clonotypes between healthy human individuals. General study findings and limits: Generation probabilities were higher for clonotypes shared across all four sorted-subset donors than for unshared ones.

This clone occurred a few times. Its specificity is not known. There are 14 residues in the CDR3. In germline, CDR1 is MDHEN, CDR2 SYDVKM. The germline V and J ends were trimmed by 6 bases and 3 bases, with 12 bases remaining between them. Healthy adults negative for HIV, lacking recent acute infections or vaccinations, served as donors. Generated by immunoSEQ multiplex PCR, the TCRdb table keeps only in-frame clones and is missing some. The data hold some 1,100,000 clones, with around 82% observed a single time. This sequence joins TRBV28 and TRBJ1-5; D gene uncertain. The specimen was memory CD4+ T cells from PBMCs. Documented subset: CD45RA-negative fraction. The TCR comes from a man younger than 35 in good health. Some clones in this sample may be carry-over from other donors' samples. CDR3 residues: CASSLTAFNQPQHF. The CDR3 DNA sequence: TGTGCCAGCAGCCTGACTGCTTTCAATCAGCCCCAGCATTTT.